This TCR beta chain derives from a study of identical twins. The study's findings and limits: For zero-insertion analyses, partial confounding could come from invariant MAIT and iNKT cells. Beta clonotypes that were abundant in cord blood contained fewer insertions, a pattern absent from memory repertoires.

This CDR3 region has 16 residues. This clonotype was picked up a small number of times. Its antigen is still unknown. Using its own MiXCR run on the 5' RACE reads, TCRdb lists one record per CDR3 protein. The table shows roughly 540,000 distinct CDR3 sequences, with around 20% occurring only once. The sample was also linked to a second study, of T cells expressing NK-cell markers.

The receptor comes from a woman aged 18-29 years in good health. The sequenced material came from CD4+ T cells sorted from blood. The rearrangement joins TRBV12-1 to TRBJ2-7; TRBD2, the table's D call, was not compared with the DNA. TRBV12-1 represents a pseudogene. CDR3 bases: TGTGCCAGCAGCGCAGCGGGAGGAGGTCCATCCTACGAGCAGTACTTC. Translating gives CASSAAGGGPSYEQYF.